A single T cell receptor (beta chain) is shown here with its context. Original methodology: Estimation of nucleated cell counts relied on the amplification of reference gene primers. The data were produced by immunoSEQ multiplex PCR, yet TCRdb's version contains in-frame clones alone and is incomplete. V, J and clone size are those of that table, while D and trimming were read from the DNA. The sample carries about 300,000 clones, 86% recorded once. V shed 4 bases and J 5 bases; nucleotides not matched to a gene: 6. Germline V lookup: CDR1 MGHRA, CDR2 YSYEKL. This CDR3 contains 16 residues. The record originates from a study of blood T cell repertoires in COVID-19. Study details: From T cells, B-cell-depleted T cells, or PBMCs came the material, which was cDNA or gDNA.

The TCR originated in a woman aged 18-35 years who had recovered from COVID-19. The chain joins TRBV4-1 to TRBJ2-1; 12 bases are shared with TRBD2. Sequencing was done on a sample of PBMCs or T cells enriched from blood (not recorded which). The CDR3 reads CASSLPTSGRDNEQFF. Written as DNA, the CDR3 is TGCGCCAGCAGCCTACCGACTAGCGGGAGAGACAATGAGCAGTTCTTC.